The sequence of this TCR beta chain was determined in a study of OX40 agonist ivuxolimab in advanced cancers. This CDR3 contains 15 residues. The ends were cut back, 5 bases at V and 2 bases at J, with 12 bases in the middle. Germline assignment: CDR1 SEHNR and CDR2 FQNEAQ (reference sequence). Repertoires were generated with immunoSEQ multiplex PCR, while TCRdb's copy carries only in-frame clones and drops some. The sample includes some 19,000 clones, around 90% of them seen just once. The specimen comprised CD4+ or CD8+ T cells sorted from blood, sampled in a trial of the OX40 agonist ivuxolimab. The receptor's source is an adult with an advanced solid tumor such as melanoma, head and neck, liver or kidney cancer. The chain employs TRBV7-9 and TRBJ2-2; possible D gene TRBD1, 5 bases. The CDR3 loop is CASSLTGFNTGELFF. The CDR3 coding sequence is TGTGCCAGCAGCCTCACAGGTTTCAACACCGGGGAGCTGTTTTTT.